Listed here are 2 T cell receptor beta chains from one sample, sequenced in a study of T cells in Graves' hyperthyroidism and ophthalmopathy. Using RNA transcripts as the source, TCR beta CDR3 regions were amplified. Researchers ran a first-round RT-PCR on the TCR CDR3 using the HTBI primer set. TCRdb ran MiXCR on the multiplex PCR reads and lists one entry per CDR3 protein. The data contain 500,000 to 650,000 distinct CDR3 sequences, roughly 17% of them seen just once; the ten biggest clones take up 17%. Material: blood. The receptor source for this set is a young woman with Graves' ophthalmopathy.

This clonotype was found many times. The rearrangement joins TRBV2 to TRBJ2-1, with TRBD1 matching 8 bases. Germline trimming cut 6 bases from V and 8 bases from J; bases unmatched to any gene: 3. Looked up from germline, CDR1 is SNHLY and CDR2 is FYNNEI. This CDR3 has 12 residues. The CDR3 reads CASRKQGDEQFF. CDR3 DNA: TGTGCCAGCAGGAAACAGGGGGATGAGCAGTTCTTC. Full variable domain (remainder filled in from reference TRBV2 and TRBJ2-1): EPEVTQTPSHQVTQMGQEVILRCVPISNHLYFYWYRQILGQKVEFLVSFYNNEISEKSEIFDDQFSVERPDGSNFTLKIRSTKLEDSAMYFCASRKQGDEQFFGPGTRLTVL.

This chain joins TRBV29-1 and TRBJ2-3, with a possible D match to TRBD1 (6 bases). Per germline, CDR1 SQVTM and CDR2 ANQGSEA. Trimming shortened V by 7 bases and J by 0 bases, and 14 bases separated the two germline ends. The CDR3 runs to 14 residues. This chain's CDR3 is CSASLTGSTDTQYF. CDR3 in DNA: TGCAGCGCATCCTTGACAGGTAGCACAGATACGCAGTATTTT.